A single T cell receptor (beta chain) is shown here with its context. Trimming stripped 5 bases from V and 8 bases from J, with 15 bases between. This CDR3 has 14 amino acids. Looked up from germline, CDR1 is MDHEN and CDR2 is SYDVKM. The treatment here: randomized to nivolumab then ipilimumab (arm A) or the reverse (arm B). No patient had prior DNA-damaging chemotherapy. TCRdb's table, derived via immunoSEQ multiplex PCR, lists solely in-frame clones and lacks some. This sample has 40,000 or so clones; roughly 32% occur once, and the top ten carry less than 2%. This record belongs to a study of sequential checkpoint blockade in melanoma. Study overall: After both sequences, patients received maintenance nivolumab. About two dozen patients had tumor biopsies before treatment and at week 13.

The source was tumor tissue (inferred from file names), collected from a patient given nivolumab and ipilimumab in sequence. The chain carries TRBV28 and TRBJ1-4; the D is unclear. The receptor comes from a human donor with melanoma. The CDR3 protein is CASSETSGREKLFF. The CDR3 bases are TGTGCCAGCAGTGAAACCTCCGGTAGGGAAAAACTGTTTTTT. The full variable domain, completed using reference TRBV28 and TRBJ1-4, is DVKVTQSSRYLVKRTGEKVFLECVQDMDHENMFWYRQDPGLGLRLIYFSYDVKMKEKGDIPEGYSVSREKKERFSLILESASTNQTSMYLCASSETSGREKLFFGSGTQLSVL.